Described below is a single T cell receptor (beta chain) sequence and its context. Its specificity is unknown. A multiplex PCR was run with 60 Vbeta primers and 13 Jbeta primers. TCRdb's copy holds only in-frame clones and misses some; the assay was immunoSEQ multiplex PCR. The sample has 150,000 to 250,000 clones. This sample was taken from a study of cytomegalovirus exposure and HLA in healthy donors. Study outcomes and limitations: Fewer N-insertions than the roughly 650-donor mean were reportedly shown by an Asian-associated ancestry cluster in a later analysis. Trimming of TCR beta V- and J-genes showed a link, identified in a later analysis, to a missense DCLRE1C variant. It was only CMV serostatus that was available as immune exposure information. There was a cluster of highly shared sequence variants that was likely a sequencing artifact.

The source of this sequence is a boy aged 5-17 years in good health and CMV-seronegative. The sample comprised PBMCs.

The CDR3: CASSLNPAGSYEQYF. The CDR3 DNA reads as TGCGCCAGCAGCTTGAATCCTGCAGGCTCCTACGAGCAGTACTTC. The V gene is TRBV5-1, the J gene TRBJ2-7; D gene unclear. The CDR3 consists of 15 residues. The germline gives CDR1 SGHRS, CDR2 YFSETQ. Trimming took 1 base from V and 0 from J, leaving 11 bases between them.